The source of this TCR beta chain is a study of T cells after yellow fever vaccination. This clonotype was detected ten times or more. MiXCR, run by TCRdb on the 5' RACE reads, gives a single entry per CDR3 protein. This repertoire shows approximately 85,000 distinct CDR3 sequences, 10% to 15% found once; its top ten account for under 30%. Germline V gene sequence: CDR1 SEHNR, CDR2 FQNEAQ (reference sequence). Deletions cut 3 bases from V and 3 bases from J, with 11 bases between. The CDR3 covers 15 residues. V gene TRBV7-9 combines with J gene TRBJ2-2, with D possibly called TRBD1 or TRBD2 (5 bases each). The sequences come from CD8+ T cells not binding an NS4B(214-222) dextramer, sorted from PBMCs, collected 21 days after the first yellow fever vaccination. The clonotype originates from a man between 18 and 29 years old who received the YFV17D yellow fever vaccine. CDR3 nucleotides: TGTGCCAGCAGCTTTCGGGGCTCGGACACCGGGGAGCTGTTTTTT. Translating it yields CASSFRGSDTGELFF.